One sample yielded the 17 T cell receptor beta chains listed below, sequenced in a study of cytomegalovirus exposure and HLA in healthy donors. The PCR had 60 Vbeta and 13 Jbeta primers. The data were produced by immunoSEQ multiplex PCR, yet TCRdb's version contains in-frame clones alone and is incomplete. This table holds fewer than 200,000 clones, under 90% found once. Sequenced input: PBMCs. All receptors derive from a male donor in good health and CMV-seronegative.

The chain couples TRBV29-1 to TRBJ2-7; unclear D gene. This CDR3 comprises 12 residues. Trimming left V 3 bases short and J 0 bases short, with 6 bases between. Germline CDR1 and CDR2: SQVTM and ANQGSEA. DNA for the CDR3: TGCAGCGTTGACCCAGGCTCCTACGAGCAGTACTTC. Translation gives CSVDPGSYEQYF.

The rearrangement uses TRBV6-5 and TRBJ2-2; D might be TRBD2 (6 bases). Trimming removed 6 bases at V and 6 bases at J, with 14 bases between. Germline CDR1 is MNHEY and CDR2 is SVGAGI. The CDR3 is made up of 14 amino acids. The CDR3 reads CASRLKWGAGELFF. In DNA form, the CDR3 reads TGTGCCAGCAGACTCAAATGGGGGGCCGGGGAGCTGTTTTTT.

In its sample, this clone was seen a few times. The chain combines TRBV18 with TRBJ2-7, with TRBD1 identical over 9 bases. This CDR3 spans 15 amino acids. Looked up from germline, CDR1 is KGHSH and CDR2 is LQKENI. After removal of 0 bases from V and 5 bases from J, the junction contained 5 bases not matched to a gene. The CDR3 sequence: CASSPPGQGGHEQYF. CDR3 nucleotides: TGTGCCAGCTCACCACCGGGACAGGGAGGTCACGAGCAGTACTTC.

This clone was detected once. Here the CDR3 DNA reads TGTGCCAGCAGTGAAGCTGCAGTAAAACTGTTTTTT. Translated: CASSEAAVKLFF. The chain has TRBV6-1 and TRBJ1-4; no clear D gene. This CDR3 contains 12 residues. V was shortened by 0 bases and J by 10 bases, with 6 bases between the two germline ends. Germline-derived CDR1 and CDR2 are MNHNS and SASEGT.

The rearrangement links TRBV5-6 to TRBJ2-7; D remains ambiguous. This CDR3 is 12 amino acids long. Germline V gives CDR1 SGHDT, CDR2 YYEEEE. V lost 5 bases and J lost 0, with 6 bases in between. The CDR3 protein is CASSYISYEQYF. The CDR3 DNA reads TGTGCCAGCAGTTATATCTCCTACGAGCAGTACTTC.

CDR3 sequence reads: CASSPRHRGGPETQYF. For the CDR3, the DNA is TGTGCCAGCAGCCCACGCCACAGGGGGGGCCCAGAGACCCAGTACTTC. The genes are TRBV11-2 and TRBJ2-5, with a weak D call TRBD1 (8 bases). The ends were cut back, 5 bases at V and 4 bases at J, with 20 bases in the middle. The CDR3 is made up of 16 amino acids. CDR1 is SGHAT and CDR2 is FQNNGV in the germline V gene.

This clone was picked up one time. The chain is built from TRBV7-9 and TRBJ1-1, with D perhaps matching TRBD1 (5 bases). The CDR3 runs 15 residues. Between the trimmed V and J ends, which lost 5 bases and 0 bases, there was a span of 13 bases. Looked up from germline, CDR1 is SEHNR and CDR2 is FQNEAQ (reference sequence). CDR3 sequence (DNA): TGTGCCAGCAGCCATAGACAGAATATGAACACTGAAGCTTTCTTT. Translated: CASSHRQNMNTEAFF.

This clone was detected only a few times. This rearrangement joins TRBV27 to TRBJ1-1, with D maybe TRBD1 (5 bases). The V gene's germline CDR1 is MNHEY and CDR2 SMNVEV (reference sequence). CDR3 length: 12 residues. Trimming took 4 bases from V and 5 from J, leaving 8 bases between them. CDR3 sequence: CASSSGFTEAFF. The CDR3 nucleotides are TGTGCCAGCAGTTCAGGGTTTACTGAAGCTTTCTTT.

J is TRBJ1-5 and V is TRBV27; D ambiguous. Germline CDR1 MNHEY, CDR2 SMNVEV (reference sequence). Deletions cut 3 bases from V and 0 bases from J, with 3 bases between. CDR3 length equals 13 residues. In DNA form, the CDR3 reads TGTGCCAGCAGTTTTTATAGCAATCAGCCCCAGCATTTT. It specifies CASSFYSNQPQHF.

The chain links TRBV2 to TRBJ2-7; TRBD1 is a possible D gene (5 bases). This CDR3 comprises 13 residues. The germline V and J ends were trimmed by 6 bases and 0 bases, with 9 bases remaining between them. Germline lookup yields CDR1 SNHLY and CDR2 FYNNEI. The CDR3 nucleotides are TGTGCCAGCAGCCCCGACAGCTCCTACGAGCAGTACTTC. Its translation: CASSPDSSYEQYF.

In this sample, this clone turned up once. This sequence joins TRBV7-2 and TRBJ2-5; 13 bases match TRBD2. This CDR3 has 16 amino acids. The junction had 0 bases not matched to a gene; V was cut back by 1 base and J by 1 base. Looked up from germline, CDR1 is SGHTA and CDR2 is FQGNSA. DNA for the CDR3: TGTGCCAGCAGCTTAGGGACTAGCGGGGGCCAAGAGACCCAGTACTTC. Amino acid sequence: CASSLGTSGGQETQYF. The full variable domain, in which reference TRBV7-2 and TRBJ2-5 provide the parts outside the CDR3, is GAGVSQSPSNKVTEKGKDVELRCDPISGHTALYWYRQSLGQGLEFLIYFQGNSAPDKSGLPSDRFSAERTGGSVSTLTIQRTQQEDSAVYLCASSLGTSGGQETQYFGPGTRLLVL.

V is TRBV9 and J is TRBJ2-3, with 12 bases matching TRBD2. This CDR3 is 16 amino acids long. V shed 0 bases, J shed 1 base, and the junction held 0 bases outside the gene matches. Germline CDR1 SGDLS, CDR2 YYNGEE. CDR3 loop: CASSVGTSGGTDTQYF. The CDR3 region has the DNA TGTGCCAGCAGCGTAGGGACTAGCGGGGGCACAGATACGCAGTATTTT.

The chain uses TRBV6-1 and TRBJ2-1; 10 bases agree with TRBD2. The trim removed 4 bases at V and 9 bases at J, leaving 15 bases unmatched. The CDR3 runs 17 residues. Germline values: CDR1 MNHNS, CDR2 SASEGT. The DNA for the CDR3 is TGTGCCAGCAGTGGGAAGAGTAGCGGGGGGTCGAGAGGTGAGCAGTTCTTC. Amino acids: CASSGKSSGGSRGEQFF.

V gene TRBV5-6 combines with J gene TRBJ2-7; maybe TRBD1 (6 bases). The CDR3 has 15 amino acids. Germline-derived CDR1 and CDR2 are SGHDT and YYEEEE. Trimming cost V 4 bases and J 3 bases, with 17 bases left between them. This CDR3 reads CASSPAPGGSYEQYF. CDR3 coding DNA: TGTGCCAGCAGCCCCGCGCCTGGGGGCAGCTACGAGCAGTACTTC. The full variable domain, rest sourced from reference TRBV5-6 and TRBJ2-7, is DAGVTQSPTHLIKTRGQQVTLRCSPKSGHDTVSWYQQALGQGPQFIFQYYEEEERQRGNFPDRFSGHQFPNYSSELNVNALLLGDSALYLCASSPAPGGSYEQYFGPGTRLTVT.

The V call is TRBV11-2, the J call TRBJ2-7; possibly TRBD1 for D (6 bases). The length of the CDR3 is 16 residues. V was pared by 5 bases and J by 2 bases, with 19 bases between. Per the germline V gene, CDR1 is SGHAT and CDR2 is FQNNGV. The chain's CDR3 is CASSPDSLLFPYEQYF. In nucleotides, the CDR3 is TGTGCCAGCAGCCCGGACAGCCTGCTATTTCCCTACGAGCAGTACTTC.

The CDR3 spells CASSSSRDRGLLDGYTF. For the CDR3, the DNA is TGTGCCAGCAGTTCTTCCCGGGACAGGGGGCTTTTAGATGGCTACACCTTC. V and J are TRBV28 and TRBJ1-2; 12 bases line up with TRBD1. Germline values: CDR1 MDHEN, CDR2 SYDVKM. The CDR3 spans 17 residues. Trimming took 4 bases from V and 6 from J; bases not matched to a gene: 12.

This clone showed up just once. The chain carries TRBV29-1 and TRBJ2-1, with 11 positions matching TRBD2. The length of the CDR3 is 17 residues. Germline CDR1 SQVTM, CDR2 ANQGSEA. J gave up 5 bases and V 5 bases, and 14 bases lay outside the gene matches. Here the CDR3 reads CSVHGQPGTSGHNEQFF. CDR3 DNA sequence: TGCAGCGTTCACGGACAGCCCGGGACTAGCGGACACAATGAGCAGTTCTTC.